Listed below are T cell receptor beta chains from one sample, sequenced in a study of blood T cell repertoires in COVID-19. Method: immunoSEQ multiplex PCR; TCRdb's copy keeps in-frame clones and lacks some. The sample gives approximately 200,000 clones, roughly 86% of which show up once; 2.9% is in the top ten. Sequenced: peripheral blood. The receptors come from a woman in her thirties with active or convalescent COVID-19. Both conserved end residues are part of each CDR3. A D gene is named only where the DNA matches it firmly. Rows give clone size only sometimes, using once, few, many, or a class for an expanded clone.

>NA|TRBJ1-5|TRBV6-2/TRBV6-3|NA
TGTGCCAGCAGACCTCAGGGTGAATCTCAGCCCCAGCATTTT
CASRPQGESQPQHF
>NA|TRBJ2-7|TRBV5-1|NA
TGCGCCAGCAGCACGGACACCTCCTACGAGCAGTACTTC
CASSTDTSYEQYF
>NA|TRBJ1-1|TRBV18|NA
TGTGCCAGCTCCCCTAGGGGGAGCACTGAAGCTTTCTTT
CASSPRGSTEAFF
>NA|TRBJ1-6|TRBV2|NA
TGTGCCAGCAGTATAGAGACCGCAGGGGCGTCTAATTCACCCCTCCACTTT
CASSIETAGASNSPLHF
>NA|TRBJ1-3|TRBV28|NA
TGTGCCAGCAGTTTTAGTCAGGGTGTCTCTGGAAACACCATATATTTT
CASSFSQGVSGNTIYF
>NA|TRBJ2-4|TRBV4-1|NA
TGCGCCAGCAGCCAAGACGTGGTCAGGATGAACATTCAGTACTTC
CASSQDVVRMNIQYF
>NA|TRBJ1-3|TRBV7-2|NA
TGTGCCAGCAGCCTATTTGCTAGGGGAAACACCATATATTTT
CASSLFARGNTIYF
>TRBD1|TRBJ1-4|TRBV15|NA
TGTGCCACCAGCAGAGCAGGGGGGTTGAGCGAAAAACTGTTTTTT
CATSRAGGLSEKLFF
>NA|TRBJ2-7|TRBV6-5|NA
TGTGCCAGCAAACTGTTGACGACTGACTACGAGCAGTACTTC
CASKLLTTDYEQYF
>TRBD1|TRBJ1-1|TRBV25-1|NA
TGTGCCAGCGGGGACAGGGGCCCGGGGGCTGAAGCTTTCTTT
CASGDRGPGAEAFF
>TRBD1|TRBJ1-1|TRBV2|once
TGTGCCAGCAAGGGGGCCAAGAACACTGAAGCTTTCTTT
CASKGAKNTEAFF
>NA|TRBJ2-4|TRBV10-2|NA
TGCGCCAGCAGTGAAGGGACACCAAGGGCCAAAAACATTCAGTACTTC
CASSEGTPRAKNIQYF